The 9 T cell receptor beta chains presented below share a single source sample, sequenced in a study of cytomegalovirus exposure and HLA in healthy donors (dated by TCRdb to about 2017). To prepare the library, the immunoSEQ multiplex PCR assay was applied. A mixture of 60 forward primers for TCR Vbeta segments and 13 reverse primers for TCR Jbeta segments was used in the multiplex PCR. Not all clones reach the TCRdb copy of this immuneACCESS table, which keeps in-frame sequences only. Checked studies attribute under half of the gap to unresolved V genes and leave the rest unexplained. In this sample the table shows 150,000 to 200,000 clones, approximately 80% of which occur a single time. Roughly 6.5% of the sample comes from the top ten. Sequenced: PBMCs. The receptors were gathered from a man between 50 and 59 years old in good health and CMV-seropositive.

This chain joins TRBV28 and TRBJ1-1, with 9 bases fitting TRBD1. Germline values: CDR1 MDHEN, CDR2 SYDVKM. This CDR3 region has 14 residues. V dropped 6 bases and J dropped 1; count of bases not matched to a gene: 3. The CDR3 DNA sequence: TGTGCCAGCAGGGGGACAGGGAAGAACACTGAAGCTTTCTTT. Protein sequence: CASRGTGKNTEAFF.

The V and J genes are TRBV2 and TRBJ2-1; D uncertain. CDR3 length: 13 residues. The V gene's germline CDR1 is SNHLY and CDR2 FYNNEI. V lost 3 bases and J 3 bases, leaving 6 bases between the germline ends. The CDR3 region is CASSEAIYNEQFF. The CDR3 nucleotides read TGTGCCAGCAGTGAGGCCATCTACAATGAGCAGTTCTTC.

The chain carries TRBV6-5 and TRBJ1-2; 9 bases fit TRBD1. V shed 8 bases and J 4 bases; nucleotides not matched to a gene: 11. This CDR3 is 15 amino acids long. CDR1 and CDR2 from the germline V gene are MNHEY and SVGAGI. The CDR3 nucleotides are TGTGCCAGCGGCCACGGGACAGGGCAGACCTATGGCTACACCTTC. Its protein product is CASGHGTGQTYGYTF.

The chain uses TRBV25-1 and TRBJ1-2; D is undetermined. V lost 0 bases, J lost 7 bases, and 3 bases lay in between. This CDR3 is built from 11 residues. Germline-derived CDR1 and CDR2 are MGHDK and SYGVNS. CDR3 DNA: TGTGCCAGCAGTGAATACGGTGGCTACACCTTC. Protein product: CASSEYGGYTF.

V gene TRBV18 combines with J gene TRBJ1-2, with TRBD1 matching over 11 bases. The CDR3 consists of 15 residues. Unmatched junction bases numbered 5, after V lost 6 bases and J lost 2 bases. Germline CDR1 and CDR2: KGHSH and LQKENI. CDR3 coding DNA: TGTGCCAGCTCCCGGACAGGGGGCGCAAACTATGGCTACACCTTC. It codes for CASSRTGGANYGYTF.

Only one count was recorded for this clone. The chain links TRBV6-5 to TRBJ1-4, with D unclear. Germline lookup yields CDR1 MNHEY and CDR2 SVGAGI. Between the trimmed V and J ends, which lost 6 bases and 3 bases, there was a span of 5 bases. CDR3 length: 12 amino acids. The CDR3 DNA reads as TGTGCCAGCAGGCGGGCTAATGAAAAACTGTTTTTT. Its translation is CASRRANEKLFF.

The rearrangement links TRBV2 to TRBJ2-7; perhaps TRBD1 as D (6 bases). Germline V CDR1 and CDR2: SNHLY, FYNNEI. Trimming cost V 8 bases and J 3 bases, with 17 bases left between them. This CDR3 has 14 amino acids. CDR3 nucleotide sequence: TGTGCCAGCCGTTTGCAGGGGCCGGGCTACGAGCAGTACTTC. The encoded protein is CASRLQGPGYEQYF.

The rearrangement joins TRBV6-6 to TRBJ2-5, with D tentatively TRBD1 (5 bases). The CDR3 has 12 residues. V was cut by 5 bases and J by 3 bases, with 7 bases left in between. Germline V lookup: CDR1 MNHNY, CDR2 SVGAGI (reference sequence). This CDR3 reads CASSLQEETQYF. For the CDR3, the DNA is TGTGCCAGCAGTCTACAGGAAGAGACCCAGTACTTC.

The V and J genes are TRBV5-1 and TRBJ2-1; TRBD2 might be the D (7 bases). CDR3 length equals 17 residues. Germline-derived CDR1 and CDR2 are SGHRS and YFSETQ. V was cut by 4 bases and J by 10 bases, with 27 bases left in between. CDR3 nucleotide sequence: TGCGCCAGCAGCAGAAGGGCGGGGGCCAGTCAGGGATTCGAGCAGTTCTTC. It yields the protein CASSRRAGASQGFEQFF.